Shown below are 31 T cell receptor beta chains from a single sample sequenced in a study of T cell clones after liver transplantation. The method was immunoSEQ multiplex PCR; TCRdb's version includes in-frame clones alone and lacks a portion of them. The table includes 93,000 or so clones, under 90% detected once. Here the sequenced sample was CD4+ T cells from blood, taken approximately 43 months after liver transplant. These receptors all stem from a human patient who received a liver transplant. The graft donor may have contributed some T cells.

The rearrangement links TRBV6-5 to TRBJ1-3; D is undetermined. CDR1 and CDR2 from the germline V gene are MNHEY and SVGAGI. Trimming shortened V by 1 base and J by 4 bases, and 14 bases separated the two germline ends. This CDR3 spans 16 amino acids. CDR3 bases: TGTGCCAGCAGTTACTTAGCGGGCGCAGCAGGAAACACCATATATTTT. This codes for CASSYLAGAAGNTIYF.

The CDR3 here is CASSQETGGAYNSPLHF. Written as DNA, the CDR3 is TGTGCCAGCAGCCAAGAAACAGGGGGCGCCTATAATTCACCCCTCCACTTT. The genes are TRBV4-2 and TRBJ1-6; 9 bases align to TRBD1. Germline loops: CDR1 LGHNA, CDR2 YNFKEQ. The J segment lost 2 bases and the V segment lost 0 bases, leaving 2 bases of the junction unmatched. The CDR3 loop spans 17 amino acids.

CDR3 nucleotides: TGTGCTAGCGCTACAGGGCCGTACCAAGAGACCCAGTACTTC. Protein: CASATGPYQETQYF. The chain recombines TRBV12-5 with TRBJ2-5; maybe TRBD1 (6 bases). The CDR3 sequence is 14 residues long. V was shortened by 9 bases and J by 0 bases, with 14 bases between the two germline ends. Per germline, CDR1 LGHNT and CDR2 FRNRAP.

The chain is built from TRBV7-8 and TRBJ1-5; possibly TRBD1 for D (6 bases). V was trimmed by 4 bases and J by 2 bases, leaving 18 bases between them. The CDR3 runs 17 residues. The germline V gene encodes CDR1 SGHVS and CDR2 FQNEAQ. CDR3 in DNA: TGTGCCAGCAGCTCGGATTACCGGAGACAGGGCAATCAGCCCCAGCATTTT. Protein sequence: CASSSDYRRQGNQPQHF.

The rearrangement uses TRBV5-4 and TRBJ1-5; D is unclear. Trimming took off 2 bases at V and 7 bases at J, with 16 bases between the two ends. The CDR3 loop spans 15 amino acids. CDR1 and CDR2 from the germline V gene are SGHNT and YYREEE (reference sequence). The CDR3 reads CASSFTPGPGQPQHF. CDR3 coding DNA: TGTGCCAGCAGCTTTACCCCGGGCCCCGGCCAGCCCCAGCATTTT.

This rearrangement joins TRBV5-1 to TRBJ1-5; TRBD1 aligns across 9 bases. Germline loops: CDR1 SGHRS, CDR2 YFSETQ. This CDR3 comprises 17 residues. V shed 2 bases and J 1 base; nucleotides not matched to a gene: 7. CDR3 DNA sequence: TGCGCCAGCAGCTTAGCCAAAGGACAGGGGAGCAATCAGCCCCAGCATTTT. Encoded protein: CASSLAKGQGSNQPQHF.

The chain recombines TRBV7-3 with TRBJ2-1; 11 bases line up with TRBD2. CDR3 length equals 16 residues. Germline-derived CDR1 and CDR2 are SGHTA and FQGTGA. Trimming cost V 0 bases and J 6 bases; bases outside gene matches: 4. The CDR3 nucleotides read TGTGCCAGCAGCTTAACACTAGCGGGAGAAGGCAATGAGCAGTTCTTC. This gives the protein CASSLTLAGEGNEQFF.

The V call is TRBV18, the J call TRBJ2-7; D uncertain. Looked up from germline, CDR1 is KGHSH and CDR2 is LQKENI. Between the trimmed V and J ends, which lost 3 bases and 0 bases, there was a span of 3 bases. The CDR3 runs to 12 residues. CDR3 sequence reads: CASSPDSYEQYF. Here the CDR3 DNA reads TGTGCCAGCTCACCGGACTCCTACGAGCAGTACTTC.

The chain carries TRBV7-2 and TRBJ1-1; no definite D call. Germline CDR1 and CDR2: SGHTA and FQGNSA. The CDR3 contains 13 residues. V shed 7 bases and J shed 1 base, with 10 bases lying between them. The chain's CDR3 is CASTPRRNTEAFF. DNA of the CDR3: TGTGCCAGCACCCCCAGGAGGAACACTGAAGCTTTCTTT.

V is TRBV27 and J is TRBJ1-5, with TRBD1 identical over 7 bases. The CDR3 extends over 15 amino acids. Germline V gives CDR1 MNHEY, CDR2 SMNVEV (reference sequence). The V and J ends lost 3 bases and 2 bases, in that order; junction bases with no gene match: 4. CDR3 region: CASSFEGAGNQPQHF. CDR3 nucleotide sequence: TGTGCCAGCAGTTTTGAGGGGGCTGGCAATCAGCCCCAGCATTTT.

The chain couples TRBV27 to TRBJ2-7, with 7 bases that match TRBD1. The CDR3 is made up of 17 amino acids. V lost 5 bases and J lost 3; bases outside the gene matches: 16. Germline V gives CDR1 MNHEY, CDR2 SMNVEV (reference sequence). The CDR3 DNA sequence: TGTGCCAGCAGTGACCGGGGTAGAGGACAGGCGGACTACGAGCAGTACTTC. Encoded protein: CASSDRGRGQADYEQYF.

This clone was observed a single time. The CDR3: CASNRDRGNQPQHF. CDR3 DNA: TGTGCCAGCAACCGTGACAGGGGGAATCAGCCCCAGCATTTT. The chain links TRBV2 to TRBJ1-5, with TRBD1 matching 9 bases. Per the germline V gene, CDR1 is SNHLY and CDR2 is FYNNEI. V shed 7 bases and J 4 bases; nucleotides not matched to a gene: 5. The CDR3 length is 14 residues.

This clone has a count of ten or more. The chain is built from TRBV9 and TRBJ1-3, with TRBD1 matching over 9 bases. Trimming removed 3 bases from V and 6 bases from J; junction bases left unmatched: 4. The CDR3 contains 14 residues. Germline CDR1 reads SGDLS; CDR2 reads YYNGEE. The CDR3 region is CASSAGTGQNTIYF. As DNA, the CDR3 is TGTGCCAGCAGCGCCGGGACAGGGCAAAACACCATATATTTT.

This clone was counted once. The chain carries TRBV7-2 and TRBJ1-4; TRBD1 might be the D (6 bases). Germline values: CDR1 SGHTA, CDR2 FQGNSA. This CDR3 comprises 14 residues. Trimming shortened V by 6 bases and J by 5 bases, and 13 bases separated the two germline ends. CDR3 nucleotide sequence: TGTGCCAGCAGTGCCGGACAGCCCAATGAAAAACTGTTTTTT. It encodes CASSAGQPNEKLFF.

This rearrangement joins TRBV30 to TRBJ2-5; 12 positions agree with TRBD2. The V segment lost 4 bases and the J segment 2 bases; nucleotides outside the gene matches: 5. This CDR3 comprises 15 residues. Germline CDR1 and CDR2: GTSNPN and SVGIG (reference sequence). CDR3 region: CAWTLAGGSQETQYF. For the CDR3, the DNA is TGTGCCTGGACTCTAGCGGGAGGGAGTCAAGAGACCCAGTACTTC.

This clone was detected once. The chain has TRBV7-3 and TRBJ2-5; maybe TRBD2 (6 bases). The germline V gene has CDR1 SGHTA and CDR2 FQGTGA. Trimming removed 2 bases from V and 3 bases from J, with 10 bases in between. The CDR3 contains 14 residues. CDR3 protein: CASSLAGGEETQYF. DNA for the CDR3: TGTGCCAGCAGCTTAGCCGGGGGAGAAGAGACCCAGTACTTC.

This chain links TRBV2 with TRBJ2-7; 7 bases map to TRBD2. The CDR3 consists of 15 residues. CDR1 is SNHLY and CDR2 is FYNNEI in the germline V gene. Trimming took 6 bases from V and 4 from J; bases not matched to a gene: 12. CDR3 nucleotides: TGTGCCAGCAGCCTCGGGACTTCGGGGGGTTACGAGCAGTACTTC. Protein sequence: CASSLGTSGGYEQYF.

The chain has TRBV5-1 and TRBJ1-2, with TRBD1 as a possible D gene (5 bases). Deletions cut 1 base from V and 6 bases from J, with 16 bases between. The germline gives CDR1 SGHRS, CDR2 YFSETQ. CDR3 length equals 15 residues. The chain's CDR3 is CASSLTAGPTDGYTF. Written as DNA, the CDR3 is TGCGCCAGCAGCTTGACGGCAGGGCCCACGGATGGCTACACCTTC.

The V call is TRBV19, the J call TRBJ1-5, with a weak D call TRBD1 (6 bases). Germline V gene lookup returns CDR1 LNHDA and CDR2 SQIVND (reference sequence). Trimming left V 5 bases short and J 7 bases short, with 21 bases between. The length of the CDR3 is 16 residues. CDR3 DNA: TGTGCCAGTAGTGGCCCACAGGGATTTGGTTTCCAGCCCCAGCATTTT. Its translation is CASSGPQGFGFQPQHF.

V and J are TRBV5-1 and TRBJ1-5, with 8 nucleotides matching TRBD1. The V and J ends lost 4 bases and 3 bases, in that order; junction bases with no gene match: 3. The V gene's germline CDR1 is SGHRS and CDR2 YFSETQ. CDR3 length: 14 residues. CDR3 coding DNA: TGCGCCAGCAGCACGACAGGGGTCAATCAGCCCCAGCATTTT. This encodes CASSTTGVNQPQHF.

This chain joins TRBV7-2 and TRBJ1-5, with a tentative D call TRBD1 (5 bases). Trimming took off 6 bases at V and 2 bases at J, with 17 bases between the two ends. The CDR3 loop spans 16 amino acids. Per germline, CDR1 SGHTA and CDR2 FQGNSA. CDR3: CASSPLGGVGNQPQHF. The CDR3 DNA reads TGTGCCAGCAGTCCCCTCGGGGGAGTTGGCAATCAGCCCCAGCATTTT. Full variable domain (outside the CDR3, taken from reference TRBV7-2 and TRBJ1-5): GAGVSQSPSNKVTEKGKDVELRCDPISGHTALYWYRQSLGQGLEFLIYFQGNSAPDKSGLPSDRFSAERTGGSVSTLTIQRTQQEDSAVYLCASSPLGGVGNQPQHFGDGTRLSIL.

The rearrangement links TRBV27 to TRBJ1-1; D is possibly TRBD1 (6 bases). Germline V lookup: CDR1 MNHEY, CDR2 SMNVEV (reference sequence). V was trimmed by 2 bases and J by 3 bases, leaving 19 bases between them. The length of the CDR3 is 17 residues. The CDR3 DNA follows: TGTGCCAGCAGTTTAAGGGGGGGGAGGGGCTGGGACACTGAAGCTTTCTTT. This translates into CASSLRGGRGWDTEAFF.

This clone showed up just a few times. The chain couples TRBV19 to TRBJ2-2; D remains ambiguous. Germline V gene lookup returns CDR1 LNHDA and CDR2 SQIVND (reference sequence). The CDR3 sequence is 16 residues long. The V end was cut by 1 base, the J end by 5 bases, with 14 bases between. The CDR3 region is CASSIGSGLLTGELFF. CDR3 in DNA: TGTGCCAGTAGTATAGGATCGGGCCTACTAACCGGGGAGCTGTTTTTT. The full variable domain, completed using reference TRBV19 and TRBJ2-2, is DGGITQSPKYLFRKEGQNVTLSCEQNLNHDAMYWYRQDPGQGLRLIYYSQIVNDFQKGDIAEGYSVSREKKESFPLTVTSAQKNPTAFYLCASSIGSGLLTGELFFGEGSRLTVL.

The V gene is TRBV4-1, the J gene TRBJ1-1; 7 bases map to TRBD1. V was clipped by 4 bases and J by 2 bases; unmatched bases: 4. CDR3 size: 14 residues. Germline CDR1 is MGHRA and CDR2 is YSYEKL. CDR3 loop: CASSPDRVNTEAFF. CDR3 bases: TGCGCCAGCAGCCCAGACAGGGTTAACACTGAAGCTTTCTTT.

This clone was found a few times. This chain uses TRBV6-6 with TRBJ2-1; D is unclear. Germline CDR1 MNHNY, CDR2 SVGAGI (reference sequence). The CDR3 covers 11 residues. V lost 6 bases to trimming and J lost 5 bases, with 5 bases between them. CDR3 nucleotide sequence: TGTGCCAGCAGCCACCACAATGAGCAGTTCTTC. Translated: CASSHHNEQFF.

This chain joins TRBV6-1 and TRBJ1-2, with D unclear. Germline V gene lookup returns CDR1 MNHNS and CDR2 SASEGT. This CDR3 has 12 amino acids. Between the trimmed V and J ends, which lost 8 bases and 8 bases, there was a span of 15 bases. This CDR3 reads CASRPGARGYTF. The CDR3 DNA sequence: TGTGCCAGCCGTCCCGGCGCGAGAGGCTACACCTTC.

This clone was seen a single time. The CDR3 reads CASSTRTGGTEAFF. CDR3 bases: TGTGCCAGCAGTACCAGGACAGGGGGCACTGAAGCTTTCTTT. This chain links TRBV2 with TRBJ1-1, with 10 bases lining up with TRBD1. Trimming at V came to 5 bases and at J to 4 bases, leaving 4 bases not matched to a gene. Germline lookup yields CDR1 SNHLY and CDR2 FYNNEI. The CDR3 spans 14 residues.

This clone was picked up one time. J is TRBJ2-3 and V is TRBV6-5; tentatively, D is TRBD2 (7 bases). V was shortened by 7 bases and J by 1 base, with 15 bases between the two germline ends. The V gene's germline CDR1 is MNHEY and CDR2 SVGAGI. The CDR3 covers 15 residues. CDR3 amino acids: CASTPPGGGTDTQYF. The CDR3 nucleotides read TGTGCCAGCACGCCTCCGGGGGGCGGCACAGATACGCAGTATTTT.

The chain carries TRBV2 and TRBJ2-2, with TRBD1 as a possible D gene (6 bases). Germline V gives CDR1 SNHLY, CDR2 FYNNEI. Trimming took off 1 base at V and 8 bases at J, with 17 bases between the two ends. The CDR3 runs to 16 residues. The CDR3 here is CASSEGMGARIGELFF. The CDR3 DNA is TGTGCCAGCAGTGAAGGGATGGGGGCTCGGATAGGGGAGCTGTTTTTT.

This rearrangement joins TRBV9 to TRBJ2-5; no reliable D call. Germline V gene lookup returns CDR1 SGDLS and CDR2 YYNGEE. This CDR3 has 16 amino acids. V lost 0 bases and J 2 bases, leaving 14 bases between the germline ends. CDR3 sequence: CASSVVPTGRQETQYF. In DNA form, the CDR3 reads TGTGCCAGCAGCGTAGTTCCGACGGGCCGACAAGAGACCCAGTACTTC.

The CDR3 nucleotides read TGTGCCAGCTCACCAAGAACAGGTATCTCTGGGGCCAACGTCCTGACTTTC. Translated: CASSPRTGISGANVLTF. This sequence joins TRBV18 and TRBJ2-6, with a tentative D call TRBD1 (5 bases). Between the trimmed V and J ends, which lost 2 bases and 0 bases, there was a span of 11 bases. Germline V lookup: CDR1 KGHSH, CDR2 LQKENI. The CDR3 is 17 amino acids.